This entry describes one T cell receptor (beta chain). This specimen comes from a study of blood T cell repertoires in COVID-19. Study-wide context: T cells, B-cell-depleted T cells, or PBMCs provided the cDNA or gDNA that served as material.

Clones were read by immunoSEQ multiplex PCR, and TCRdb kept only the in-frame ones, dropping some. Among roughly 250,000 clones listed, around 90% were seen once. The CDR3 spans 13 residues. Germline CDR1 is SGHAT and CDR2 is FQNNGV. Trimming removed 5 bases at V and 3 bases at J, with 10 bases between. This TCR was recovered from a young man with COVID-19, enrolled during active disease. V and J are TRBV11-2 and TRBJ2-5, with D possibly TRBD2 on 6 matching bases. The sequenced material came from peripheral blood. The CDR3: CASSKREKETQYF. The CDR3 DNA reads as TGTGCCAGCAGCAAACGGGAGAAAGAGACCCAGTACTTC.